Sequencing of this T cell receptor (beta chain) was carried out in a study of vaccination effects on CD4 cells after COVID-19. Study overall: Convalescent patients (n = two) were sampled 16 days and one week prevaccination.

The data were produced by immunoSEQ multiplex PCR, yet TCRdb's version contains in-frame clones alone and is incomplete. The sample has roughly 70,000 clones, 60% to 75% seen once; the top ten hold about 4.7%. The CDR3 totals 15 residues. Looked up from germline, CDR1 is SGHDT and CDR2 is YYEEEE. V was pared by 2 bases and J by 6 bases, with 15 bases between. Expansion of antigen-specific CD4+ T cells with viral peptide pools was carried out by the ViraFEST assay before sequencing. Following 10 days of culture, CD4+ T cells were isolated. SARS-CoV-2 infected the person between March and December 2020, as confirmed by PCR. This clone was observed once. The antigen remains undetermined.

The chain carries TRBV5-6 and TRBJ2-1; D is perhaps TRBD1 (6 bases). The source of this sequence is a human donor who had a prior SARS-CoV-2 infection. The sample consisted of CD4+ T cells from PBMCs cultured with HIV peptides, taken before COVID-19 vaccination. Regarding subset: HIV-1 Nef peptide pool negative control/reference culture. DNA for the CDR3: TGTGCCAGCAGCTTCGGAGACTACAGGGTCAATGAGCAGTTCTTC. Translation gives CASSFGDYRVNEQFF.